This T cell receptor (beta chain) was sequenced for a study of blood T cell repertoires in COVID-19. Overall study context: COVID-19 samples collected from the United States, Italy and Spain covered acute and convalescent phases. Sample material is recorded as cDNA or gDNA derived from T cells, B-cell-depleted T cells, or PBMCs.

The CDR3 spans 15 residues. V shed 5 bases and J shed 9 bases, with 17 bases lying between them. Germline CDR1 and CDR2: MNHEY and SVGAGI. Methods used by the authors: From reference gene primer amplification, estimates of nucleated cell counts were derived. The protocol was immunoSEQ multiplex PCR, while the TCRdb copy is restricted to in-frame clones and leaves out a portion. V, J and clone size are taken as reported in that table, and D and trimming were inferred from the DNA itself. Among about 230,000 clones listed, about 85% were seen once. This clone was seen a few times. The material sequenced was peripheral blood. The sequence derives from a woman aged 18-29 years who had recovered from COVID-19. The chain couples TRBV6-5 to TRBJ1-6, with D uncertain. The CDR3 region is CASSPASSGVSPLHF. The DNA for the CDR3 is TGTGCCAGCAGTCCGGCGTCCTCTGGAGTTTCACCCCTCCACTTT.